This TCR beta chain was identified in a study of blood T cells in healthy people across ages. Study-wide results and limits: Diversity figures derived from one million T cells were judged to underestimate the true value.

A J-beta primer mix and a sample-barcoded 5' primer were used in a second PCR of about 7 to 12 cycles. Each CDR3 protein is one row after TCRdb ran MiXCR on the 5' RACE reads. The sample consists of approximately 810,000 distinct CDR3 sequences, less than 35% of them appearing once. This clonotype turned up a few times. Its antigen is undetermined. The source is a woman older than 75 in good health. The sequenced sample was blood.

DNA of the CDR3: TGTGCCAGCAGCTTAGGGGACAGGTTTAGCTCCTACGAGCAGTACTTC. It specifies CASSLGDRFSSYEQYF. This chain joins TRBV7-2 and TRBJ2-7; 8 nucleotides agree with TRBD1. The germline V gene encodes CDR1 SGHTA and CDR2 FQGNSA. V dropped 1 base and J dropped 0; count of bases not matched to a gene: 5. The CDR3 is 16 amino acids.